This T cell receptor (beta chain) was profiled in a study of shared T cell receptors in the human thymus. The repertoire was sequenced with immunoSEQ multiplex PCR; TCRdb's copy has only in-frame clones and lacks some. Of under 700,000 clones in the sample, 78% were seen once. Germline-derived CDR1 and CDR2 are SGHAT and FQDESV (reference sequence). CDR3 size: 14 residues. V was trimmed by 2 bases and J by 6 bases, leaving 14 bases between them. The sample was also linked to a second study, of human thymus T cells. That work contributes: Those donating were healthy Finnish infants in corrective surgery for congenital heart defects. Thymus tissue for the work was resected from patients undergoing corrective heart surgery. Thymic repertoires of unrelated individuals were reported in related research to overlap highly.

The chain is built from TRBV11-1 and TRBJ2-7, with D possibly being TRBD2 (6 bases). This clonotype was sampled from a boy in the first two years of life with a congenital heart defect. Sequenced sample: thymocytes. CDR3 sequence (DNA): TGTGCCAGCAGCTTATCAAGCGGACTATCCGAGCAGTACTTC. It is translated as CASSLSSGLSEQYF.